These 3 T cell receptor beta chains came from one sample sequenced in a study of human T cells and chemical hapten exposure. As for time point: patch test 3, about 24 weeks after DPC sensitization. As for treatment: therapeutic diphenylcyclopropenone sensitization with weekly scalp DPC. TCRdb reprocessed the RACE reads via MiXCR and lists one record per CDR3 protein. Of tens of thousands of distinct CDR3 sequences listed, around 10% are singletons. The source was whole blood, collected in connection with sensitization to the hapten diphenylcyclopropenone (DPC). These receptors were taken from a woman in her 50s with alopecia areata. Some clones in this sample may be carry-over from other donors' samples.

This clonotype occurred many times. The chain couples TRBV9 to TRBJ2-1; TRBD2 might be the D (5 bases). The CDR3 is 12 amino acids. Germline CDR1 and CDR2: SGDLS and YYNGEE. Deletions cut 4 bases from V and 6 bases from J, with 8 bases between. CDR3 bases: TGTGCCAGCAGCCCGCGGGCCAATGAGCAGTTCTTC. Translating it yields CASSPRANEQFF.

This chain joins TRBV19 and TRBJ1-1, with unresolved D. With 1 base removed from V and 4 bases from J, the gap between germline ends came to 7 bases. Germline CDR1 is LNHDA and CDR2 is SQIVND (reference sequence). The CDR3 is made up of 13 amino acids. Written as DNA, the CDR3 is TGTGCCAGTAGTATAGGGGTACGCACTGAAGCTTTCTTT. Encoded protein: CASSIGVRTEAFF.

The chain recombines TRBV5-1 with TRBJ2-6; tentatively, D is TRBD2 (5 bases). The V end lost 0 bases, the J end lost 2 bases, and 9 bases lay between the germline ends. In germline, CDR1 is SGHRS, CDR2 YFSETQ. CDR3 length: 16 residues. The CDR3 DNA is TGCGCCAGCAGCTTGGGAGGGTCCGCTGGGGCCAACGTCCTGACTTTC. Translated, it gives CASSLGGSAGANVLTF.